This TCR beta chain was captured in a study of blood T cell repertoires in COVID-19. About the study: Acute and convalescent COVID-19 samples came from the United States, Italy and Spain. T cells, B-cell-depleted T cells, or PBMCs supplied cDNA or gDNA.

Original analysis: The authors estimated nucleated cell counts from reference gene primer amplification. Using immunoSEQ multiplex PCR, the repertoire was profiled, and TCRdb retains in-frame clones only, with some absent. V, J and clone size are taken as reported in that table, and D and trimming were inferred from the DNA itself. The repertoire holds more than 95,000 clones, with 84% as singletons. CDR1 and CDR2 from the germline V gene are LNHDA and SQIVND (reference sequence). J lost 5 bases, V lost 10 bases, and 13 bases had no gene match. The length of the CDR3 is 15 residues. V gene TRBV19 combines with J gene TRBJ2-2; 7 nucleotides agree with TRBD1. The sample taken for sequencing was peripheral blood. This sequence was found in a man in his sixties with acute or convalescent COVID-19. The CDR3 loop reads CATQVGKGATGELFF. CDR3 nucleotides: TGTGCCACCCAAGTCGGGAAGGGGGCTACCGGGGAGCTGTTTTTT.